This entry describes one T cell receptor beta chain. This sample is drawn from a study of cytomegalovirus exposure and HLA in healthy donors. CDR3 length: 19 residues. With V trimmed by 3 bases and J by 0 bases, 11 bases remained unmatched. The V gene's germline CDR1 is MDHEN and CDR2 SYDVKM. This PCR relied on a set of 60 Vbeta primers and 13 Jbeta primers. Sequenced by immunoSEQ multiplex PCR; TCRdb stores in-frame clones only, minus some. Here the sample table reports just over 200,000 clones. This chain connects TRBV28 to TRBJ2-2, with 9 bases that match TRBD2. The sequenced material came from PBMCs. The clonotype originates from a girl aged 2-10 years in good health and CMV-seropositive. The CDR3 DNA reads TGTGCCAGCAGTTTTCCCCCCCCAGCGGGAGGACCGAACACCGGGGAGCTGTTTTTT. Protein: CASSFPPPAGGPNTGELFF.